A selection of T cell receptor beta chains follows, all from one sample in a study of blood T cell repertoires in COVID-19. Assay: immunoSEQ multiplex PCR; the TCRdb copy retains only in-frame clones and omits some. Of 250,000 or so clones detected, around 93% appear once; the ten largest clones hold 2.5% to 3%. The material sequenced was PBMCs or T cells enriched from blood (not recorded which). The receptors stem from a man aged 35-49 years who had been exposed to COVID-19. The CDR3 runs from the conserved cysteine through the conserved F or W. A D gene is named only where the DNA matches it firmly. Rows give clone size only sometimes, using once, few, many, or a class for an expanded clone.

v_gene,abundance,j_gene,d_gene,CDR3nt,CDR3aa
TRBV5-1,few,TRBJ1-2,TRBD1,TGCGCCAGCAGCTTGTTGGGGACAGACTATGGCTACACCTTC,CASSLLGTDYGYTF
TRBV15,.,TRBJ2-2,TRBD1,TGTGCCACCAGCAGACCCGGGACAGGGGACGCCGGGGAGCTGTTTTTT,CATSRPGTGDAGELFF
TRBV5-5,.,TRBJ1-1,.,TGTGCCAGCAGCCTATATCAGGGTTTCGCCACTGAAGCTTTCTTT,CASSLYQGFATEAFF
TRBV28,.,TRBJ2-2,TRBD2,TGTGCCAGCAGTTTAACCGGACTAGCGGGAGGGGGAGCCGGGGAGCTGTTTTTT,CASSLTGLAGGGAGELFF
TRBV5-5,.,TRBJ2-7,TRBD1,TGTGCCAGCAGCATATCACAGGGGGCTACTTACGAGCAGTACTTC,CASSISQGATYEQYF
TRBV2,.,TRBJ1-1,TRBD1,TGTGCCAGCAGTGAATATTCTACAGGGGGCACTGAAGCTTTCTTT,CASSEYSTGGTEAFF
TRBV11-2,.,TRBJ1-6,TRBD1,TGTGCCAGCAGCCCAGAAGGGACAGTTAATTCACCCCTCCACTTT,CASSPEGTVNSPLHF
TRBV4-3,.,TRBJ1-4,.,TGCGCCAGCAGCCACGCCGACCGGGACATTGGGGAAAAACTGTTTTTT,CASSHADRDIGEKLFF
TRBV11-2,few,TRBJ1-3,.,TGTGCCAGCAGCCCTCGACACAGCTCTGGAAACACCATATATTTT,CASSPRHSSGNTIYF
TRBV4-2,.,TRBJ2-1,.,TGTGCCAGCAGCCAGGGGGGGGTTCGGGACAGGAGATTCTCCTACAATGAGCAGTTCTTC,CASSQGGVRDRRFSYNEQFF
TRBV21-1,once,TRBJ2-2,.,TGTGCCAGCAGCAAAGAGGGGACTAGCGGGAGTATGGACACCGGGGAGCTGTTTTTT,CASSKEGTSGSMDTGELFF
TRBV30,.,TRBJ1-2,TRBD1,TGTGCCTGGAATAATGACAGGGTGGAGGGCTACACCTTC,CAWNNDRVEGYTF
TRBV30,.,TRBJ2-3,.,TGTGCCTGGGTGTCTACCTTCACAGATACGCAGTATTTT,CAWVSTFTDTQYF
TRBV14,.,TRBJ2-1,.,TGTGCCAGCAGCCAAGATCCCGCTAGTCTTGAGCAGTTCTTC,CASSQDPASLEQFF
TRBV9,.,TRBJ1-2,TRBD1,TGTGCCAGCAGCGCATCGACAGGGCGTCGCTACACCTTC,CASSASTGRRYTF
TRBV7-9,once,TRBJ1-1,.,TGTGCCAGCGGTGTCAGGGCAGGGAACACGGACACTGAAGCTTTCTTT,CASGVRAGNTDTEAFF
TRBV7-2,.,TRBJ2-7,.,TGTGCCAGCAGCCCGGGGGTGGTGGGGAACGAGCAGTACTTC,CASSPGVVGNEQYF
TRBV21-1,.,TRBJ2-1,.,TGTGCCAGCAGCAAAGAGCTAGCGGGAGAATTCAATGAGCAGTTCTTC,CASSKELAGEFNEQFF